This TCR beta chain was recovered during a study of T cells in localized non-small cell lung cancer. Study-level points and caveats: Across samples, adjacent lung featured a median 57 of the top 100 tumor clones.

Germline values: CDR1 WSHSY, CDR2 SAAADI. CDR3 size: 16 residues. Trimming took 4 bases from V and 6 from J; bases not matched to a gene: 14. Generated by immunoSEQ multiplex PCR, the TCRdb table keeps only in-frame clones and is missing some. The sample has more than 45,000 clones, about 85% seen once. For this clone: Its antigen is still unknown.

The TCR was taken from a man aged 40 to 70 with stage II lung adenocarcinoma. The chain carries TRBV10-2 and TRBJ1-2; 7 nucleotides agree with TRBD1. The sequencing used PBMCs, collected before any cancer treatment. The CDR3 DNA reads TGCGCCAGCAGTGGAGCCGGGACAGCAGGGCGGGATGGCTACACCTTC. It is translated as CASSGAGTAGRDGYTF.